This is a list of T cell receptor beta chains from one sample in a study of response to subunit inactivated influenza vaccine. TCRdb re-analysed the RT-PCR reads in MiXCR, keeping a single row per CDR3 protein. Seen here are about 800,000 distinct CDR3 sequences, around 20% observed once, and the top ten hold roughly 10%. Sequenced here: PBMCs from blood, sampled roughly 5 days after vaccination. Every receptor here comes from a man aged 45-60 years who received an inactivated influenza vaccine. Both conserved end residues are part of each CDR3. Fields, in order: J gene, V gene, D gene, clone size, CDR3 DNA, CDR3 protein. D genes are given only for firm matches. Clone size is stated in some rows and not others, as once, few, many or a class when expanded.

J gene: TRBJ2-7; V gene: TRBV6-5; D gene: TRBD2; clone size: few; CDR3 DNA: TGTGCCAGCAGTTACAACGTGGGAGGGTATCGGGAGCAGTACTTC; CDR3 protein: CASSYNVGGYREQYF
J gene: TRBJ2-5; V gene: TRBV10-3; D gene: TRBD1; clone size: few; CDR3 DNA: TGTGCCATCAGTGAGTCGAAGGGGGCACGGTTAGGGCAAGAGACCCAGTACTTC; CDR3 protein: CAISESKGARLGQETQYF
J gene: TRBJ2-7; V gene: TRBV20-1; D gene: TRBD2; clone size: -; CDR3 DNA: TGCAGTGCTAGAGATCGTCGACTGGTGGCGGGAGGCTACGAGCAGTACTTC; CDR3 protein: CSARDRRLVAGGYEQYF
J gene: TRBJ2-2; V gene: TRBV3-1; D gene: -; clone size: many; CDR3 DNA: TGTGCCAGCAGCCCTTTAGACACCGGGGAGCTGTTTTTT; CDR3 protein: CASSPLDTGELFF
J gene: TRBJ1-5; V gene: TRBV6-1; D gene: -; clone size: -; CDR3 DNA: TGTGCCAGCAGTGCGGAGACACAGAATCAGCCCCAGCATTTT; CDR3 protein: CASSAETQNQPQHF
J gene: TRBJ1-4; V gene: TRBV4-3; D gene: TRBD1; clone size: -; CDR3 DNA: TGCGCCAGCAGCCGGCCGGGACAGGGCAATGAAAAACTGTTTTTT; CDR3 protein: CASSRPGQGNEKLFF
J gene: TRBJ2-1; V gene: TRBV7-2; D gene: -; clone size: few; CDR3 DNA: TGTGCCAGCAGCTTAGTCGGCGGACAGCTATACAATGAGCAGTTCTTC; CDR3 protein: CASSLVGGQLYNEQFF
J gene: TRBJ1-4; V gene: TRBV5-1; D gene: -; clone size: many; CDR3 DNA: TGCGCCAGCAGCTTGGCCGCGGGAAGAGAAAAACTGTTTTTT; CDR3 protein: CASSLAAGREKLFF
J gene: TRBJ2-1; V gene: TRBV20-1; D gene: -; clone size: -; CDR3 DNA: TGCAGTGCTAGTGGGGGCCATGGTCCTGTCGGTCAGTTCTTC; CDR3 protein: CSASGGHGPVGQFF
J gene: TRBJ2-7; V gene: TRBV6-1; D gene: TRBD1; clone size: -; CDR3 DNA: TGTGCCAGCAGTGAATTGCGGGACAGGGGCTCCTACGAGCAGTACTTC; CDR3 protein: CASSELRDRGSYEQYF
J gene: TRBJ2-7; V gene: TRBV29-1; D gene: TRBD2; clone size: -; CDR3 DNA: TGCAGCGTTGAAGAACTAGCGGGGCTAGAGTACGAGCAGTACTTC; CDR3 protein: CSVEELAGLEYEQYF